This T cell receptor beta chain was observed in a study of identical twins. After removal of 5 bases from V and 8 bases from J, the junction contained 11 bases not matched to a gene. The CDR3 totals 16 residues. The V gene's germline CDR1 is SGHTA and CDR2 FQGNSA. This clonotype was recorded a few times. Via MiXCR, TCRdb re-called the 5' RACE reads, giving one row per CDR3 protein. The table lists about 220,000 distinct CDR3 sequences, around 6.8% of them singletons. These data also featured in a second study, about yellow fever vaccine responses in identical twins.

This receptor was obtained from a woman aged 18-35 years in good health. The chain employs TRBV7-2 and TRBJ2-1; 11 bases map to TRBD2. Source material: memory (CD45RO+) T cells sorted from blood. CDR3 sequence: CASSPRRSGRAHEQFF. The CDR3 DNA sequence: TGTGCCAGCAGCCCCAGGCGTAGCGGGAGGGCCCATGAGCAGTTCTTC.